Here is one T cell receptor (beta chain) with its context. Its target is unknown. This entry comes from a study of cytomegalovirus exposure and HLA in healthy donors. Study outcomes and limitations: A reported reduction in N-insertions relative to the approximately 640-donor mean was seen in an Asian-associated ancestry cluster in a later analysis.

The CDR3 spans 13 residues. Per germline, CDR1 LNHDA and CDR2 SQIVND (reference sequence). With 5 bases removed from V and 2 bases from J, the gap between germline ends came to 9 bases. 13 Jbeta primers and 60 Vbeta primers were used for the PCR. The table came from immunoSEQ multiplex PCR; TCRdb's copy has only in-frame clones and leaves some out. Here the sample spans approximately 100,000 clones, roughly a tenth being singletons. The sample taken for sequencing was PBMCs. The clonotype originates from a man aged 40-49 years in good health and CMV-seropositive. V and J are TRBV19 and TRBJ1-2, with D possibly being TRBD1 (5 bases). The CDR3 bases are TGTGCCAGTAGTGGGACTTCGAACTATGGCTACACCTTC. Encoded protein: CASSGTSNYGYTF.